These T cell receptor beta chains were read from a single sample in a study of STAT5B mutations in CD4+ large granular lymphocyte leukemia. Assay: immunoSEQ multiplex PCR; the TCRdb copy retains only in-frame clones and omits some. The sample consists of approximately 32,000 clones, 88% of them appearing once. The sequenced sample was CD4+ T cells from blood buffy coats. These receptors all stem from a human donor in good health. Each CDR3 is given with its conserved first and last residue. Fields, in order: V gene, clone size, D gene, J gene, CDR3 DNA, CDR3 protein. D genes are given only for firm matches. Clone size is shown for a subset of rows, as once, few, many or a class of expanded clone.

V: TRBV30; size: NA; D: TRBD1; J: TRBJ1-3; DNA: TGTGCCTGGGGCCGGGACAGGGTCTCTGGAAACACCATATATTTT; CDR3: CAWGRDRVSGNTIYF
V: TRBV7-2; size: NA; D: NA; J: TRBJ1-2; DNA: TGTGCCAGCAGCTTAGCGCTGGCCAGGGAGGGGCCCTATGGCTACACCTTC; CDR3: CASSLALAREGPYGYTF
V: TRBV11-2; size: NA; D: NA; J: TRBJ1-4; DNA: TGTGCCAGCAGCTTAGATAATATACGACTGTTTTTT; CDR3: CASSLDNIRLFF
V: TRBV11-2; size: NA; D: NA; J: TRBJ2-5; DNA: TGTGCCAGCAGCTCCATCCGGACGCCGCCCCAGTACTTC; CDR3: CASSSIRTPPQYF
V: TRBV5-1; size: NA; D: TRBD1; J: TRBJ1-1; DNA: TGCGCCAGCAGCTTGGGATCGCCTGGACAGGGGATGGCTTTCTTT; CDR3: CASSLGSPGQGMAFF
V: TRBV4-1; size: NA; D: NA; J: TRBJ1-2; DNA: TGCGCCAGCAGCCAAGTCGTTGATCCCTCGGGTGGCTACACCTTC; CDR3: CASSQVVDPSGGYTF
V: TRBV7-8; size: NA; D: TRBD1; J: TRBJ2-7; DNA: TGTGCCAGCAGCAGACCGGGGACAGCCTCCTACGAGCAGTACTTC; CDR3: CASSRPGTASYEQYF
V: TRBV5-1; size: NA; D: TRBD1; J: TRBJ2-5; DNA: TGCGCCAGCAGCCCCCGGACAGGGGGGTACCAAGAGACCCAGTACTTC; CDR3: CASSPRTGGYQETQYF
V: TRBV7-9; size: NA; D: NA; J: TRBJ1-1; DNA: TGTGCCAGCAGCTATGGGACGTTGATCACTGAAGCTTTCTTT; CDR3: CASSYGTLITEAFF
V: TRBV18; size: NA; D: TRBD1; J: TRBJ2-7; DNA: TGTGCCAGCTCACCGAGGGGGCCCTGGGAGCAGTACTTC; CDR3: CASSPRGPWEQYF
V: TRBV4-1; size: NA; D: NA; J: TRBJ1-2; DNA: TGCGCCAGCAGCCAGTTACCGGGCCAAGAAAGGGGCTACACCTTC; CDR3: CASSQLPGQERGYTF
V: TRBV19; size: NA; D: NA; J: TRBJ1-4; DNA: TGTGCCAGTAGTGGACCGTTTGAAAAACTGTTTTTT; CDR3: CASSGPFEKLFF
V: TRBV7-2; size: NA; D: TRBD1; J: TRBJ2-7; DNA: TGTGCCAGCAGCCCTACCCTACCCGGACAGGGGGTCATCTACGAGCAGTACTTC; CDR3: CASSPTLPGQGVIYEQYF
V: TRBV5-1; size: NA; D: NA; J: TRBJ2-5; DNA: TGCGCCAGCAGCTGGGGCCTACTCCAAGAGACCCAGTACTTC; CDR3: CASSWGLLQETQYF
V: TRBV9; size: NA; D: NA; J: TRBJ2-7; DNA: TGTGCCAGCAGCGTAGGCACTTCCCTCCTACACTACGAGCAGTACTTC; CDR3: CASSVGTSLLHYEQYF
V: TRBV6-5; size: NA; D: TRBD2; J: TRBJ2-2; DNA: TGTGCCAGCAGTTACAATCTAGCGGCGAACACCGGGGAGCTGTTTTTT; CDR3: CASSYNLAANTGELFF
V: TRBV10-2; size: once; D: NA; J: TRBJ1-1; DNA: TGCGCCAGCAGAACAGGGCAAGTGAACACTGAAGCTTTCTTT; CDR3: CASRTGQVNTEAFF
V: TRBV5-1; size: NA; D: NA; J: TRBJ2-2; DNA: TGCGCCAGCAGCTCCCGATGGACGAGGGGAGGCACCGGGGAGCTGTTTTTT; CDR3: CASSSRWTRGGTGELFF
V: TRBV10-2; size: NA; D: NA; J: TRBJ1-2; DNA: TGCGCCAGCAGTGATAAGGGGAACTATGGCTACACCTTC; CDR3: CASSDKGNYGYTF
V: TRBV15; size: NA; D: TRBD1; J: TRBJ2-1; DNA: TGTGCCACCAGCAGAGGACAGGGGCCCAATGAGCAGTTCTTC; CDR3: CATSRGQGPNEQFF
V: TRBV6-5; size: NA; D: TRBD1; J: TRBJ1-1; DNA: TGTGCCAGCAGTTACTCCGGACAGGGGGCGACGGGGATTTTCTTT; CDR3: CASSYSGQGATGIFF
V: TRBV6-6; size: NA; D: NA; J: TRBJ1-2; DNA: TGTGCCAGTAAAGGGGCGGGCGGGGGCTATGGCTACACCTTC; CDR3: CASKGAGGGYGYTF
V: TRBV27; size: once; D: TRBD1; J: TRBJ1-4; DNA: TGTGCCAGCAGGCCCTTCGGACAGGGCGATTTCGGTGAAAAACTGTTTTTT; CDR3: CASRPFGQGDFGEKLFF
V: TRBV7-2; size: NA; D: NA; J: TRBJ2-1; DNA: TGTGCCAGCAGCCATGGGGGGTCCTACAATGAGCAGTTCTTC; CDR3: CASSHGGSYNEQFF
V: TRBV5-1; size: NA; D: TRBD1; J: TRBJ2-7; DNA: TGCGCCAGCAGCTCATGGACAGGGAGCTACGAGCAGTACTTC; CDR3: CASSSWTGSYEQYF
V: TRBV15; size: NA; D: NA; J: TRBJ1-2; DNA: TGTGCCACCAGACCGGGCGGTACCTATGGCTACACCTTC; CDR3: CATRPGGTYGYTF
V: TRBV27; size: NA; D: TRBD1; J: TRBJ1-2; DNA: TGTGCCAGCAGGTTTACAGGGGCCCCCTATGGCTACACCTTC; CDR3: CASRFTGAPYGYTF
V: TRBV28; size: NA; D: TRBD1; J: TRBJ2-3; DNA: TGTGCCAGCGGGACAGGGAACACAGATACGCAGTATTTT; CDR3: CASGTGNTDTQYF
V: TRBV28; size: NA; D: TRBD1; J: TRBJ2-7; DNA: TGTGCCAGCAGTTTAATTTTGGGGCGACAGGGTTCCTCCGAGCAGTACTTC; CDR3: CASSLILGRQGSSEQYF